The present entry profiles one TCR beta chain with its context. Deletions cut 3 bases from V and 7 bases from J, with 12 bases between. CDR3 size: 13 residues. Germline V gene lookup returns CDR1 SGHTA and CDR2 FQGNSA. This sample was included in a study of blood T cells in healthy people across ages. Next came a second PCR, run for roughly 7 to 12 cycles, which used a sample-barcoded 5' primer along with a J-beta primer mix. A single record per CDR3 protein comes from TCRdb applying MiXCR to the 5' RACE reads. Of about 1.4 million distinct CDR3 sequences listed, almost 60% were seen once; the top ten hold 6.5% to 8%.

The gene calls are TRBV7-2 and TRBJ1-1; possibly TRBD1 for D (6 bases). The sequence derives from a man aged 18 to 30 in good health. Sequencing was carried out using blood. In DNA, the CDR3 is TGTGCCAGCAGCTTCCCCGGACAGAATGAAGCTTTCTTT. It encodes CASSFPGQNEAFF. The full variable domain, rest sourced from reference TRBV7-2 and TRBJ1-1, is GAGVSQSPSNKVTEKGKDVELRCDPISGHTALYWYRQSLGQGLEFLIYFQGNSAPDKSGLPSDRFSAERTGGSVSTLTIQRTQQEDSAVYLCASSFPGQNEAFFGQGTRLTVV.